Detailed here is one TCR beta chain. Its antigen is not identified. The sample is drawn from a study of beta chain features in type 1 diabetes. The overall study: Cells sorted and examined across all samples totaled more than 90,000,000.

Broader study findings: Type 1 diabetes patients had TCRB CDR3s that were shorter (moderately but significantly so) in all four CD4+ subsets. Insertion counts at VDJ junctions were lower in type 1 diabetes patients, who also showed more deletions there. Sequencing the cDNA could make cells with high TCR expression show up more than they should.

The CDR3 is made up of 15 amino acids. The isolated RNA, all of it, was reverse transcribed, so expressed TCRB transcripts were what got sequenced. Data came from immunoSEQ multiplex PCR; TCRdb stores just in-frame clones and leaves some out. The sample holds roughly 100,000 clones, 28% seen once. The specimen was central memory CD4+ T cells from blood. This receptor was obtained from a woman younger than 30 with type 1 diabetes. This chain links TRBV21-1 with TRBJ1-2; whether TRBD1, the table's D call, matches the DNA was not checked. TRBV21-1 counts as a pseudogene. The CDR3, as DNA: TGTGCCAGCAGCAGAGAAGGGACAGGGGGCCGGTGCTACACCTTC. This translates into CASSREGTGGRCYTF.